This TCR beta chain was sequenced for a study of shared clonotypes between healthy human individuals (dated by TCRdb to 2020 to 2022). Looking at the study overall: A couple of women and a few men aged 18 to 49 years were included in the cohort. Per donor, three plates each were used for CD4 naive and CD4 memory, two for CD8 naive, and one for CD8 memory. Blood TCR repertoires of several healthy adults were deeply sequenced to estimate repertoire size and the extent of clonotype sharing between individuals. To increase sequencing depth and limit assay-specific biases, different laboratories used diverse techniques to prepare libraries and sequence TCR repertoires. Each donor's leukapheresis produced roughly between about 0.9 and 9.5 billion PBMCs.

TCR CDR3 regions were amplified from genomic DNA by multiplex PCR using the deep immunoSEQ assay. Genomic DNA extracted from each cell subset was distributed evenly over all wells of several immunoSEQ 96-well plates, and each plate served as one replicate. For sorted subsets, 150 to 200 ng genomic DNA, equal to 25,000 to 35,000 T cell genomes, was loaded into each replicate PCR. Purified libraries were measured with a Qubit 3.0 fluorometer, size-checked on a Bioanalyzer 2100, and measured again with the KAPA Library Quantification kit. Every immunoSEQ 96-well plate was sequenced on a separate single-read 150-cycle Illumina NextSeq 550 flow cell. For the original study's pipeline: The immunoSEQ output contained only junctional sequences without quality scores, so filtering could not match that applied to full-length reads. Sequences were annotated with PyIR, a Python wrapper for IgBLAST v1.9, using IMGT germline references to assign V/J genes and CDR3. Any read was removed if the V/J assignment was weak (E-value above 1e-6), the CDR3 was missing, or the read contained stop codons, out-of-frame junctions, or ambiguous translated residues. A V3J clonotype was defined by an identical inferred V gene, J gene, and CDR3 amino acid sequence. Percentage overlap between repertoires was computed as shared unique clonotypes divided by the size of the smaller repertoire. RTK rarefaction, the Chao1 estimator, and Recon v2.1 estimates of unobserved clonotypes were used to assess repertoire richness. OLGA was used to compute generation probabilities for all TCRbeta clonotypes that the gDNA method yielded from a handful of donors. TCRdb limited this immuneACCESS table to in-frame rearrangements with V and J called. A share of clones is missing; checked studies link under half to unresolved V genes, and the rest is unexplained. That table gives V, J and clone size, and the DNA gave D and trimming. The sample includes 2 million to 2.5 million clones, with approximately 94% observed a single time. The top ten constitute 1.5% to 2% of the sample.

Measured from the cysteine to the phenylalanine, the CDR3 is 13 residues long. Only CDR3 DNA remains: 39 bases, in frame from the first base. V is cut by 2 bases and J by 4 bases, and the space between the germline ends is 9 bases. From a lookup of the germline V gene, CDR1 and CDR2 are SGHRS and YFSETQ. As for this clone: This receptor's antigen is unknown. No per-base quality is available; no much larger clone lies one base away.

Here is what the overall study found, with its caveats: When a handful of donors were compared, the shared fraction of clonotypes was roughly 5% for naive CD4, over 3% for naive CD8, roughly 2.5% for memory CD4, and 0.4% for memory CD8. Larger estimated clonotype richness was generally found for naive subsets than for memory subsets. The genetic and exposure-history diversity represented was limited by the small number of donors. Higher generation probabilities were observed for clonotypes shared by all four sorted-subset donors than for non-shared clonotypes. Sampling was restricted to blood, and TCR repertoires in tissues likely differ from the TCR repertoires found in blood. Pairwise subsampling indicated that sequencing depth was expected to affect the degree of clonotype sharing among donors. Rarefaction of sorted-subset datasets indicated incomplete sequencing despite the large sequencing depth.

CD8 naive samples were CD45RO-negative cells positively selected for CCR7, giving a CD45RA+CCR7+ population that excluded TemRA cells. Donors were healthy HIV-negative adults with no recently reported acute infections or vaccinations. Only Caucasian adults living in Nashville, Tennessee, USA were represented among the donors. Blood was collected by leukapheresis, and PBMCs were isolated by Ficoll-Histopaque density gradient centrifugation and then cryopreserved in liquid nitrogen vapor phase. Purity and quantity of every magnetically sorted T cell population were checked by analytical flow cytometry. Genomic DNA was isolated from every sorted fraction and measured by UV absorbance on a Nanodrop 2000c.

The specimen sequenced was naive CD8+ T cells from PBMCs. The cell subset or site label of this sample denotes: CD45RA+CCR7+. This chain joins TRBV5-1 to TRBJ2-5; no D gene is confidently identified. The origin of this receptor is a man aged 18 to 35 in good health. Some clones in this sample may be carry-over from other donors' samples. The CDR3 in this case is CASSLALRETQYF. The sequenced DNA: TGCGCCAGCAGCTTAGCCCTTCGAGAGACCCAGTACTTC. Extended through the reference TRBV5-1 and TRBJ2-5 proteins, this CDR3 yields the full variable domain: KAGVTQTPRYLIKTRGQQVTLSCSPISGHRSVSWYQQTPGQGLQFLFEYFSETQRNKGNFPGRFSGRQFSNSRSEMNVSTLELGDSALYLCASSLALRETQYFGPGTRLLVL.